Here is one T cell receptor beta chain with its context. Sequencing was performed with immunoSEQ multiplex PCR; in TCRdb, only in-frame clones are kept and a portion is missing. The sample lists about 66,000 clones, more than 75% occurring once. The sample belongs to a study of technical replicates of blood from a handful of donors. Trimming removed 1 base at V and 3 bases at J, with 16 bases between. The CDR3 runs to 16 residues. Germline CDR1 reads LGHNA; CDR2 reads YNFKEQ. The sample taken for sequencing was PBMCs. The chain is built from TRBV4-2 and TRBJ2-7, with a weak D call TRBD1 (6 bases). This clonotype was sampled from a human donor in good health. Some clones in this sample may be carry-over from other donors' samples. In DNA form, the CDR3 reads TGTGCCAGCAGCCAAGCTATCACAGGGCTTGGCTACGAGCAGTACTTC. Its translation is CASSQAITGLGYEQYF.